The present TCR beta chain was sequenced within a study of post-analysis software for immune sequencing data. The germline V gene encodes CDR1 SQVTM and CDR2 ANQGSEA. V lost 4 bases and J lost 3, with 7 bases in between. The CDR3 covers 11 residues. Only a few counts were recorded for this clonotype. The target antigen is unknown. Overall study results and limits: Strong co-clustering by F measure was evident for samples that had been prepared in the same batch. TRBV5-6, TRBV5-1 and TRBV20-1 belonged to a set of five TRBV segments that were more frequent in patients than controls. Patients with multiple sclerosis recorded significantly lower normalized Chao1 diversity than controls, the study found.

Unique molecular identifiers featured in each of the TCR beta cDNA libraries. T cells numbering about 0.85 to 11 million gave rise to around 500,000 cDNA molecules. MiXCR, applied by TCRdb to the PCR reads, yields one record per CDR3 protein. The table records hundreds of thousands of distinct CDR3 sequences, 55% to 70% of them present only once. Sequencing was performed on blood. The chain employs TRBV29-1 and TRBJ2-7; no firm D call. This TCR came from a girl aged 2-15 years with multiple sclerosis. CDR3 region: CSVVEHYEQYF. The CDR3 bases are TGCAGCGTTGTGGAGCACTACGAGCAGTACTTC.